The entry below gives a single TCR beta chain sequence along with its context. The data were produced by immunoSEQ multiplex PCR, yet TCRdb's version contains in-frame clones alone and is incomplete. The table records about 71,000 clones, approximately 92% of them present only once. This entry belongs to a study of blood T cell repertoires in COVID-19. About the research overall: Samples came from the United States, Italy and Spain, spanning acute and convalescent COVID-19. Sample material is recorded as cDNA or gDNA derived from T cells, B-cell-depleted T cells, or PBMCs.

The sequenced sample consisted of peripheral blood. The receptor comes from a woman of 80 years or more with acute or convalescent COVID-19.

CDR3 DNA sequence: TGTGCCAGCAGCACACGGGACAGAAACTATGGCTACACCTTC. It yields the protein CASSTRDRNYGYTF. V and J are TRBV9 and TRBJ1-2; 7 nucleotides agree with TRBD1. Germline CDR1 SGDLS, CDR2 YYNGEE. V lost 4 bases, J lost 2 bases, and 5 bases stayed unmatched. The CDR3 spans 14 residues.